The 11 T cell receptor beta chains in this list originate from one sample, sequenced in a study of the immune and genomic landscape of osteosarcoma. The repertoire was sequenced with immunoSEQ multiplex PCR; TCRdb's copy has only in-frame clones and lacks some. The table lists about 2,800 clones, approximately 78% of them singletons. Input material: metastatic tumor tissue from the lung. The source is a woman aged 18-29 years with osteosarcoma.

DNA for the CDR3: TGTGCCAGCAGCCGAGCCCTCCGAATGTCCTACAATGAGCAGTTCTTC. The encoded protein is CASSRALRMSYNEQFF. This chain connects TRBV7-9 to TRBJ2-1; D gene uncertain. Germline CDR1 and CDR2: SEHNR and FQNEAQ (reference sequence). The CDR3 has 16 residues. Trimming shortened V by 5 bases and J by 1 base, and 15 bases separated the two germline ends.

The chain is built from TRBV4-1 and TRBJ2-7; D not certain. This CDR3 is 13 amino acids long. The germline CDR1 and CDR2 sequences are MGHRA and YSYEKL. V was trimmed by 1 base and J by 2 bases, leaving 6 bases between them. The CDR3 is CASSQVLAYEQYF. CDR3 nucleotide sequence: TGCGCCAGCAGCCAAGTGTTAGCCTACGAGCAGTACTTC.

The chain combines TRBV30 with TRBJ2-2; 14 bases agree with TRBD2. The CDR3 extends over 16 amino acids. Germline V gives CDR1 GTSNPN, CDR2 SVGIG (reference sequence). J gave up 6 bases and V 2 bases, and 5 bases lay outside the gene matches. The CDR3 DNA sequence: TGTGCCTGGAGTACCCGGACTAGCGGGAGGCCCGGGGAGCTGTTTTTT. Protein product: CAWSTRTSGRPGELFF.

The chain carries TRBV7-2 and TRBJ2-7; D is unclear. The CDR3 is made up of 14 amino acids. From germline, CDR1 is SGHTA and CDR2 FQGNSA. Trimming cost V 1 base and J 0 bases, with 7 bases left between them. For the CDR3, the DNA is TGTGCCAGCAGCTTAGAAACGGACTCCTACGAGCAGTACTTC. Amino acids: CASSLETDSYEQYF.

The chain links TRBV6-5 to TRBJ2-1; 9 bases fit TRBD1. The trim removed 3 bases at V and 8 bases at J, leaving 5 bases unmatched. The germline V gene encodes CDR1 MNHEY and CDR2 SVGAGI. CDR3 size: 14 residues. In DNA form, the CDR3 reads TGTGCCAGCAGTTATACTACAGGGGGCCATGAGCAGTTCTTC. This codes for CASSYTTGGHEQFF.

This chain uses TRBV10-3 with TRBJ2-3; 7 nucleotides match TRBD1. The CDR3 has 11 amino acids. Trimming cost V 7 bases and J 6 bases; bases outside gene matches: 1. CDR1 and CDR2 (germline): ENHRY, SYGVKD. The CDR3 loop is CAIKGADTQYF. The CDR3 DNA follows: TGTGCCATCAAGGGGGCGGATACGCAGTATTTT.

The CDR3 loop is CASSQVIGFSYTF. The CDR3 DNA follows: TGCGCCAGCAGCCAAGTCATCGGGTTCAGCTACACCTTC. This chain uses TRBV4-3 with TRBJ1-2; D unclear. This CDR3 comprises 13 residues. Germline CDR1 reads LGHNA; CDR2 reads YSLEER. Trimming stripped 1 base from V and 9 bases from J, with 12 bases between.

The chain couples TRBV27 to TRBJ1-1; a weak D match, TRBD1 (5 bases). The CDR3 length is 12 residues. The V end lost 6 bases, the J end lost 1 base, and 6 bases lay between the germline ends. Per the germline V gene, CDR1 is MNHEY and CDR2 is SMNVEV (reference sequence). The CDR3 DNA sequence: TGTGCCAGCAGGGGGGGGAACACTGAAGCTTTCTTT. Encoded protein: CASRGGNTEAFF.

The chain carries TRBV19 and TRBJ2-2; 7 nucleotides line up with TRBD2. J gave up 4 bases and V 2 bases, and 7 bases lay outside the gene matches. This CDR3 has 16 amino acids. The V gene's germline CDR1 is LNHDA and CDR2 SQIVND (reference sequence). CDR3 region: CASSITLAAATGELFF. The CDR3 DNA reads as TGTGCCAGTAGTATAACGCTAGCGGCTGCCACCGGGGAGCTGTTTTTT.

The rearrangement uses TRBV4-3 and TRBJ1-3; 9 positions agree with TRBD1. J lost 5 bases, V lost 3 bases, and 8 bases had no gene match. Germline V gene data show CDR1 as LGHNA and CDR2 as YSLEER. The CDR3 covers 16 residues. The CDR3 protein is CASSHQLGTGRNTIYF. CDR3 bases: TGCGCCAGCAGCCACCAACTTGGGACAGGGAGAAACACCATATATTTT.

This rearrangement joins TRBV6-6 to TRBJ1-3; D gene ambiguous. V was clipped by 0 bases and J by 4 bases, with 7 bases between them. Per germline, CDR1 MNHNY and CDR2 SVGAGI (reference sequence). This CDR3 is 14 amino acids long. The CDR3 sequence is CASSYSGLGNTIYF. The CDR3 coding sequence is TGTGCCAGCAGTTACTCGGGTCTCGGAAACACCATATATTTT.